This is a list of T cell receptor beta chains from one sample in a study of cytomegalovirus exposure and HLA in healthy donors. Assay: immunoSEQ multiplex PCR; the TCRdb copy retains only in-frame clones and omits some. The sample has some 150,000 clones; roughly three quarters are singletons. Sequencing was performed on PBMCs. These receptors originate from a middle-aged woman in good health and CMV-seropositive. Both conserved end residues are part of each CDR3. A D gene is named only where the DNA matches it firmly. Clone size is stated in some rows and not others, as once, few, many or a class when expanded.

TRBV5-1,TRBJ2-1,TRBD2,NA,TGCGCCAGCAGCTTGAGGGCAACGGGACTAGCGGGGGATGAGCAGTTCTTC,CASSLRATGLAGDEQFF
TRBV4-1,TRBJ1-5,NA,few,TGCGCCAGCAGCCCCCACAGGGATAGCAATCAGCCCCAGCATTTT,CASSPHRDSNQPQHF
TRBV18,TRBJ1-1,TRBD1,NA,TGTGCCAGCTCACCACCGTCGGGGACAGTACCTGAAGCTTTCTTT,CASSPPSGTVPEAFF
TRBV2,TRBJ2-1,NA,NA,TGTGCCAGCAGTGAATTCCAGGGAATTGGCAATGAGCAGTTCTTC,CASSEFQGIGNEQFF
TRBV7-6,TRBJ2-3,TRBD2,few,TGTGCCAGCAGCTCCTCTACCCCGCGGGGGGGGCAAGATACGCAGTATTTT,CASSSSTPRGGQDTQYF
TRBV5-1,TRBJ2-1,NA,few,TGCGCCAGCAGCCCGGGACTTTCCTACAATGAGCAGTTCTTC,CASSPGLSYNEQFF
TRBV19,TRBJ2-1,NA,NA,TGTGCCAGTAGTATGGGACTCCTTCGAGTTGGGGAGCAGTTCTTC,CASSMGLLRVGEQFF
TRBV19,TRBJ2-7,NA,once,TGTGCCAGTAGTATTTGGGCTGACAAGGCCGAGCAGTACTTC,CASSIWADKAEQYF
TRBV5-1,TRBJ1-1,NA,once,TGCGCCAGCAGCACCGAAGCTGTGAACACTGAAGCTTTCTTT,CASSTEAVNTEAFF
TRBV2,TRBJ2-3,NA,NA,TGTGCCAGCAAGGTCGGGGTGGATACGCAGTATTTT,CASKVGVDTQYF
TRBV6-5,TRBJ1-2,NA,NA,TGTGCCAGCAGTTATGCACGGGGGAGAGCTAACTATGGCTACACCTTC,CASSYARGRANYGYTF
TRBV25-1,TRBJ2-7,TRBD1,once,TGTGCCAGCAGTGACTCGGGACAGGCCTACGAGCAGTACTTC,CASSDSGQAYEQYF
TRBV29-1,TRBJ2-5,TRBD1,NA,TGCAGCGTTGTCGGGACAGGGGGAGGCAGGAGCCAAGAGACCCAGTACTTC,CSVVGTGGGRSQETQYF
TRBV28,TRBJ1-6,NA,NA,TGTGCCAGTACAAAACAGATCTCCTATAATTCACCCCTCCACTTT,CASTKQISYNSPLHF
TRBV5-5,TRBJ2-7,NA,NA,TGTGCCAGCAGCGAACCGGGGGTTAGCTCCTACGAGCAGTACTTC,CASSEPGVSSYEQYF
TRBV18,TRBJ1-6,NA,NA,TGTGCCAGCTCACCGGTTGCCGGGGTTGGTTCACCCCTCCACTTT,CASSPVAGVGSPLHF
TRBV5-1,TRBJ1-2,TRBD1,few,TGCGCCAGCAGCCGGGGACAGTCGGTCTATGGCTACACCTTC,CASSRGQSVYGYTF
TRBV12-5,TRBJ1-5,TRBD1,NA,TGTGCTAGTGGTTTCGATGCAACAGGGGCTCAGCCCCAGCATTTT,CASGFDATGAQPQHF
TRBV18,TRBJ1-1,NA,NA,TGTGCCAGCTCACCGGCGCAGGGAACCATGAACACTGAAGCTTTCTTT,CASSPAQGTMNTEAFF
TRBV6-7,TRBJ1-6,TRBD1,NA,TGTGCCAGCAGACGTGACAGGGATGACAATTCACCCCTCCACTTT,CASRRDRDDNSPLHF
TRBV5-4,TRBJ1-2,NA,NA,TGTGCCAGCAGCTTGGAAGGGGGCTATGGCTACACCTTC,CASSLEGGYGYTF
TRBV10-3,TRBJ1-6,TRBD1,NA,TGTGCCATCAGCGCAGACAGGGGGTTGAGTTCACCCCTCCACTTT,CAISADRGLSSPLHF
TRBV7-9,TRBJ2-5,NA,once,TGTTCCAGCAGACTACAGGGGACTGGGGAGACCCAGTACTTC,CSSRLQGTGETQYF
TRBV19,TRBJ1-4,NA,NA,TGTGCCAGTGCCCGGGAATGGAGGGAAAAACTGTTTTTT,CASAREWREKLFF
TRBV19,TRBJ2-7,TRBD1,NA,TGTGCCAGTAGTATCACGACAGGGGGCGGTAGCCACGAGCAGTACTTC,CASSITTGGGSHEQYF
TRBV12-5,TRBJ2-1,TRBD2,NA,TGTGCTAGTGGTTTGGGACTAGCGGGGAACAATGAGCAGTTCTTC,CASGLGLAGNNEQFF
TRBV5-6,TRBJ1-4,TRBD1,NA,TGTGCCAGCAGCCAGGGACAGACAACTAATGAAAAACTGTTTTTT,CASSQGQTTNEKLFF
TRBV19,TRBJ1-6,NA,NA,TGTGCCAGTAGTATGGGAGGCAACTCCTATAATTCACCCCTCCACTTT,CASSMGGNSYNSPLHF
TRBV30,TRBJ2-7,TRBD1,NA,TGTGCCTGGAGTGTCAGATCCCGGGACAGGTTGACCTACGAGCAGTACTTC,CAWSVRSRDRLTYEQYF
TRBV2,TRBJ2-5,TRBD2,NA,TGTGCCAGCAGTGGACTAGCGGGGAAGGGGGAGACCCAGTACTTC,CASSGLAGKGETQYF